The T cell receptor (beta chain) described here comes from a study of Graves' ophthalmopathy and Graves' hyperthyroidism. Study-wide points: With 70.59% sensitivity and 72% to 85% specificity, the model predicted ophthalmopathy progression. Ophthalmopathy could be told apart from stable hyperthyroidism by a 13-signature model (around 90% sensitivity, around 79% specificity).

The sequenced template was RNA, covering the TCR beta CDR3 region. HTBI primers primed a first-round RT-PCR, and a second-round multiplex PCR followed. TCRdb ran MiXCR on the multiplex PCR reads and lists one entry per CDR3 protein. The top ten hold 11% of the sample, which has 1 million to 1.3 million distinct CDR3 sequences, about two fifths seen once. Pregnant or lactating patients and those with other autoimmune diseases or uncontrolled infections were excluded. The CDR3 sequence is 11 residues long. Germline-derived CDR1 and CDR2 are ENHRY and SYGVKD. Comment on this clonotype: Its target is unknown. An end of the junction does not agree with germline; a read error may underlie this.

This TCR was recovered from an adult man with Graves' hyperthyroidism. The chain joins TRBV10-3 to TRBJ2-3; D uncertain. The sample was peripheral blood or thyroid tissue (not recorded which). CDR3 amino acids: CASSDADTQYF. In nucleotides, the CDR3 is TGTGCCAGCAGTGACGCAGATACGCAGTATTTT.